These T cell receptor beta chains were read from a single sample in a study of OX40 agonist ivuxolimab in advanced cancers. Generated by immunoSEQ multiplex PCR, the TCRdb table keeps only in-frame clones and is missing some. The sample lists 60,000 to 80,000 clones; 89% were seen once. Source: CD4+ or CD8+ T cells sorted from blood, taken in a trial of the OX40 agonist ivuxolimab. These receptors were collected from an adult with an advanced solid tumor such as melanoma, head and neck, liver or kidney cancer. Both conserved end residues are part of each CDR3. The order of the fields is D gene, V gene, J gene, clone size, CDR3 DNA, CDR3 protein. D genes are given only for firm matches. The size entry is marked missing in some rows and otherwise reads once, few, many or a size class.

d_call: TRBD2; v_call: TRBV5-4; j_call: TRBJ2-7; clone_size: few; cdr3_nt: TGTGCCAGCAGTACTGCGGGGGTCTACGAGCAGTACTTC; cdr3_aa: CASSTAGVYEQYF
d_call: NA; v_call: TRBV28; j_call: TRBJ2-7; clone_size: NA; cdr3_nt: TGTGCCGACACCCGGGCAGGTGCTAACTACGAGCAGTACTTC; cdr3_aa: CADTRAGANYEQYF
d_call: TRBD1; v_call: TRBV28; j_call: TRBJ1-5; clone_size: NA; cdr3_nt: TGTGCCAGCAGTTTCGTGGACAGGGGAGGAGATCAGCCCCAGCATTTT; cdr3_aa: CASSFVDRGGDQPQHF
d_call: TRBD1; v_call: TRBV27; j_call: TRBJ2-6; clone_size: NA; cdr3_nt: TGTGCCAGCAGTTCGATTCTCCGGGACAGGAACTCTGGGGCCAACGTCCTGACTTTC; cdr3_aa: CASSSILRDRNSGANVLTF
d_call: TRBD2; v_call: TRBV5-6; j_call: TRBJ2-2; clone_size: NA; cdr3_nt: TGTGCCAGCATTAAGGGCCCCGCAGCGGGGGGGCGTACCGGGGAGCTGTTTTTT; cdr3_aa: CASIKGPAAGGRTGELFF
d_call: NA; v_call: TRBV6-1; j_call: TRBJ2-7; clone_size: NA; cdr3_nt: TGTGCCAGCCGTATACAGGGCACCTCCTACGAGCAGTACTTC; cdr3_aa: CASRIQGTSYEQYF
d_call: TRBD1; v_call: TRBV6-6; j_call: TRBJ1-2; clone_size: NA; cdr3_nt: TGTGCCAGCAGGACAGGGGAGGGTGGCTACACCTTC; cdr3_aa: CASRTGEGGYTF
d_call: NA; v_call: TRBV7-9; j_call: TRBJ1-1; clone_size: NA; cdr3_nt: TGTGCCAGCAGCCTGACGGTGAACACTGAAGCTTTCTTT; cdr3_aa: CASSLTVNTEAFF
d_call: TRBD1; v_call: TRBV5-1; j_call: TRBJ2-2; clone_size: NA; cdr3_nt: TGCGCCAGCAGCGGGGACAGGGCCGACGGGGAGCTGTTTTTT; cdr3_aa: CASSGDRADGELFF
d_call: TRBD2; v_call: TRBV11-3; j_call: TRBJ2-3; clone_size: NA; cdr3_nt: TGTGCCAGCAGCTTCGGACCCGGGAGGGAGCAGTATTTT; cdr3_aa: CASSFGPGREQYF
d_call: NA; v_call: TRBV21-1; j_call: TRBJ1-1; clone_size: NA; cdr3_nt: TGTGCCAGCAGCAAAGAGGCGGGGTTGGGACAAGCCAACACTGAAGCTTTCTTT; cdr3_aa: CASSKEAGLGQANTEAFF
d_call: TRBD2; v_call: TRBV2; j_call: TRBJ2-5; clone_size: NA; cdr3_nt: TGTGCCAGCAGTGCAGCGGGGGGCCTCGTCGGGACCCAGTACTTC; cdr3_aa: CASSAAGGLVGTQYF
d_call: NA; v_call: TRBV28; j_call: TRBJ2-7; clone_size: NA; cdr3_nt: TGTGCCAGCAGTTTTCCCGGGAGAGCATACGAGCAGTACTTC; cdr3_aa: CASSFPGRAYEQYF
d_call: NA; v_call: TRBV7-7; j_call: TRBJ2-5; clone_size: NA; cdr3_nt: TGTGCTAGCAGCTCCGGGACGGTGAAAGAGACCCAGTACTTC; cdr3_aa: CASSSGTVKETQYF
d_call: NA; v_call: TRBV5-1; j_call: TRBJ1-6; clone_size: NA; cdr3_nt: TGCGCCAGCAGCTTGGGGCAGTCCTATAATTCACCCCTCCACTTT; cdr3_aa: CASSLGQSYNSPLHF
d_call: TRBD2; v_call: TRBV7-2; j_call: TRBJ2-5; clone_size: NA; cdr3_nt: TGTGCCAGCAGTCTCCGTAGCGGGGGAACACAAGAGACCCAGTACTTC; cdr3_aa: CASSLRSGGTQETQYF
d_call: TRBD1; v_call: TRBV6-5; j_call: TRBJ1-2; clone_size: NA; cdr3_nt: TGTGCCAGCAGGGCCGGTCGGACAGGGGTCGGCTACACCTTC; cdr3_aa: CASRAGRTGVGYTF
d_call: NA; v_call: TRBV4-1; j_call: TRBJ2-3; clone_size: few; cdr3_nt: TGCGCCAGCAGCCAAGATCGATTTACAGATACGCAGTATTTT; cdr3_aa: CASSQDRFTDTQYF
d_call: NA; v_call: TRBV19; j_call: TRBJ2-6; clone_size: NA; cdr3_nt: TGTGCCAGTAGTATTGCGCCAGGGAGGGGGCCTGGGGCCAACGTCCTGACTTTC; cdr3_aa: CASSIAPGRGPGANVLTF
d_call: TRBD2; v_call: TRBV10-2; j_call: TRBJ2-3; clone_size: NA; cdr3_nt: TGCGCCAGCAGGTTAGCGGGAGGGGCAGATACGCAGTATTTT; cdr3_aa: CASRLAGGADTQYF
d_call: NA; v_call: TRBV2; j_call: TRBJ2-1; clone_size: NA; cdr3_nt: TGTGCCAGCAGTAGAGCGGCCTTCTCCTACAATGAGCAGTTCTTC; cdr3_aa: CASSRAAFSYNEQFF
d_call: TRBD2; v_call: TRBV28; j_call: TRBJ2-3; clone_size: NA; cdr3_nt: TGTGCCAGCAGTTTATTGCGGGAGCGGACAGATACGCAGTATTTT; cdr3_aa: CASSLLRERTDTQYF
d_call: TRBD1; v_call: TRBV6-5; j_call: TRBJ1-1; clone_size: NA; cdr3_nt: TGTGCCAGCAGTTACTCAGGACAGGTTTCCACTGAAGCTTTCTTT; cdr3_aa: CASSYSGQVSTEAFF
d_call: NA; v_call: TRBV5-6; j_call: TRBJ2-3; clone_size: once; cdr3_nt: TGTGCCAGCAGCTTGGCCTACAACACAGATACGCAGTATTTT; cdr3_aa: CASSLAYNTDTQYF
d_call: NA; v_call: TRBV19; j_call: TRBJ2-7; clone_size: NA; cdr3_nt: TGTGCCAGGGCGGATTTAACCTACGAGCAGTACTTC; cdr3_aa: CARADLTYEQYF
d_call: TRBD2; v_call: TRBV27; j_call: TRBJ2-7; clone_size: NA; cdr3_nt: TGTGCCAGCAGTTTATTTGGGCCTCTAGCGGGGTTTTCCTACGAGCAGTACTTC; cdr3_aa: CASSLFGPLAGFSYEQYF
d_call: TRBD1; v_call: TRBV10-3; j_call: TRBJ1-6; clone_size: NA; cdr3_nt: TGTGCCATCAAAGGGACAGGGAGTAATTCACCCCTCCACTTT; cdr3_aa: CAIKGTGSNSPLHF
d_call: TRBD1; v_call: TRBV7-6; j_call: TRBJ2-5; clone_size: once; cdr3_nt: TGTGCCAGCAGCTTGGGACAGAAAGAGACCCAGTACTTC; cdr3_aa: CASSLGQKETQYF
d_call: NA; v_call: TRBV11-2; j_call: TRBJ2-6; clone_size: NA; cdr3_nt: TGTGCCAGCAGCTGGGGGGGGCTCGGGGCCAACGTCCTGACTTTC; cdr3_aa: CASSWGGLGANVLTF
d_call: TRBD1; v_call: TRBV4-2; j_call: TRBJ1-2; clone_size: once; cdr3_nt: TGTGCCAGCAGCCTCAAGGACGGGACAGGCTATGGCTACACCTTC; cdr3_aa: CASSLKDGTGYGYTF
d_call: TRBD2; v_call: TRBV7-9; j_call: TRBJ2-7; clone_size: NA; cdr3_nt: TGTGCCAGCAGCTTAGGCCGACTAGCGGGAGGATCTTACGAGCAGTACTTC; cdr3_aa: CASSLGRLAGGSYEQYF
d_call: NA; v_call: TRBV20-1; j_call: TRBJ1-1; clone_size: NA; cdr3_nt: TGCAGTGCCCCGGTTGTGGTTGAAGCTTTCTTT; cdr3_aa: CSAPVVVEAFF
d_call: NA; v_call: TRBV19; j_call: TRBJ1-5; clone_size: NA; cdr3_nt: TGTGCCAGTAACACCATTAGCAATCAGCCCCAGCATTTT; cdr3_aa: CASNTISNQPQHF
d_call: TRBD2; v_call: TRBV6-5; j_call: TRBJ2-3; clone_size: NA; cdr3_nt: TGTGCCAGCAGTTACTCGCCAGCGCGGGGGGCAGATACGCAGTATTTT; cdr3_aa: CASSYSPARGADTQYF
d_call: TRBD1; v_call: TRBV5-4; j_call: TRBJ2-7; clone_size: NA; cdr3_nt: TGTGCCAGCAGTTTCGACAGGGTTTACGAGCAGTACTTC; cdr3_aa: CASSFDRVYEQYF
d_call: NA; v_call: TRBV5-1; j_call: TRBJ1-3; clone_size: NA; cdr3_nt: TGCGCCAGCAGCTTGGGCAGGGCGGATTTGGACACCATATATTTT; cdr3_aa: CASSLGRADLDTIYF
d_call: NA; v_call: TRBV5-4; j_call: TRBJ2-5; clone_size: NA; cdr3_nt: TGTGCCAGCAGCTTCCCGGCCGCAGGGGAGACCCAGTACTTC; cdr3_aa: CASSFPAAGETQYF
d_call: NA; v_call: TRBV10-3; j_call: TRBJ1-4; clone_size: NA; cdr3_nt: TGTGCCATCAGTGATCCGGGACACTATAATGAAAAACTGTTTTTT; cdr3_aa: CAISDPGHYNEKLFF
d_call: NA; v_call: TRBV27; j_call: TRBJ2-1; clone_size: NA; cdr3_nt: TGTGCCAGCAGTTTAGACTTTTACAATGAGCAGTTCTTC; cdr3_aa: CASSLDFYNEQFF
d_call: TRBD1; v_call: TRBV28; j_call: TRBJ1-5; clone_size: NA; cdr3_nt: TGTGCCAGCAGTTTAAGTGGACAGGGTCAGCCCCAGCATTTT; cdr3_aa: CASSLSGQGQPQHF